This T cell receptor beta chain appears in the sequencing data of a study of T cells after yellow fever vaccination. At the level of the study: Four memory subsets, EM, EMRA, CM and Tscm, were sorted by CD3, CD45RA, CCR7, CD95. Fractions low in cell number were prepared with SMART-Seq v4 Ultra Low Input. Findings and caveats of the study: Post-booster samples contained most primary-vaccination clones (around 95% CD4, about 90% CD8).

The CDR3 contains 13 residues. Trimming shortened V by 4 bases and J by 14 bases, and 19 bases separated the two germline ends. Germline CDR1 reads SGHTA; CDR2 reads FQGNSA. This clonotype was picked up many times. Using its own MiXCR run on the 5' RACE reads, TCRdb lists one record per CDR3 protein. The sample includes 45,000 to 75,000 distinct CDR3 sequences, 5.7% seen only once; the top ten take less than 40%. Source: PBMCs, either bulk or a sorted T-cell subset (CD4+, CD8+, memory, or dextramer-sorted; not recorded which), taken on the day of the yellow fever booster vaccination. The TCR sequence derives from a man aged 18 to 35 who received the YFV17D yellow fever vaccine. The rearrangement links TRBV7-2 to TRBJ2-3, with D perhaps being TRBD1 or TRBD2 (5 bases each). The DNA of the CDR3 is TGTGCCAGCAGCTCCGGGACGGACCCGGGGTGGTATTTT. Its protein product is CASSSGTDPGWYF.